This entry lists 29 T cell receptor beta chains sequenced from one sample in a study of cytomegalovirus exposure and HLA in healthy donors (dated by TCRdb to 2016 to 2017). The library was made by the immunoSEQ multiplex PCR assay. For the multiplex PCR, a mixture combining 60 forward primers for TCR Vbeta segments and 13 reverse primers for TCR Jbeta segments was used. TCRdb's version of the immuneACCESS table is confined to in-frame rearrangements and falls short of the full clone set. An unresolved V gene accounts for under half of the shortfall where checked; the remainder is of unknown origin. The sample table shows tens of thousands of clones, and 72% are seen once. In total, the top ten clones hold about 22% of the sample. The material sequenced was PBMCs. These receptors were obtained from a woman aged 50 to 60 in good health and CMV-seropositive.

This chain links TRBV7-3 with TRBJ2-5; possibly TRBD2 for D (6 bases). CDR1 and CDR2 from the germline V gene are SGHTA and FQGTGA. The CDR3 totals 15 residues. V dropped 0 bases and J dropped 4 bases, with 12 bases sitting between them. CDR3 sequence reads: CASSLTRTIPETQYF. The CDR3 nucleotides are TGTGCCAGCAGCTTAACGCGGACTATACCAGAGACCCAGTACTTC.

This clone was observed a few times. V and J are TRBV7-6 and TRBJ2-1; TRBD1 is a possible D gene (5 bases). Trimming removed 10 bases from V and 0 bases from J, with 13 bases in between. CDR1 and CDR2 (germline): SGHVS, FNYEAQ. The CDR3 loop spans 14 amino acids. This chain's CDR3 is CAIKGFGSYNEQFF. The DNA for the CDR3 is TGTGCCATCAAGGGGTTTGGCTCCTACAATGAGCAGTTCTTC.

V gene TRBV27 combines with J gene TRBJ1-2; D might be TRBD1 (6 bases). V was shortened by 7 bases and J by 6 bases, with 15 bases between the two germline ends. This CDR3 contains 13 residues. Germline lookup yields CDR1 MNHEY and CDR2 SMNVEV (reference sequence). The CDR3 coding sequence is TGTGCCAGCACTTCAACAGGGATACATGGCTACACCTTC. Translation: CASTSTGIHGYTF.

V gene TRBV7-2 combines with J gene TRBJ2-3, with 15 bases that match TRBD2. The germline V gene has CDR1 SGHTA and CDR2 FQGNSA. V lost 5 bases and J lost 5; bases outside the gene matches: 8. The CDR3 is made up of 17 amino acids. DNA for the CDR3: TGTGCCAGCAGCAGAAGGACTAGCGGGGGGGTTGGAGATACGCAGTATTTT. Amino acids: CASSRRTSGGVGDTQYF. The full variable domain, rest sourced from reference TRBV7-2 and TRBJ2-3, is GAGVSQSPSNKVTEKGKDVELRCDPISGHTALYWYRQSLGQGLEFLIYFQGNSAPDKSGLPSDRFSAERTGGSVSTLTIQRTQQEDSAVYLCASSRRTSGGVGDTQYFGPGTRLTVL.

J is TRBJ2-2 and V is TRBV28; 9 bases are a match to TRBD2. Trimming at V came to 1 base and at J to 3 bases, leaving 6 bases not matched to a gene. Germline CDR1 reads MDHEN; CDR2 reads SYDVKM. The CDR3 consists of 17 residues. Written as DNA, the CDR3 is TGTGCCAGCAGTTTATTTAATAGCGGGAGCGACACCGGGGAGCTGTTTTTT. Its protein product is CASSLFNSGSDTGELFF.

V gene TRBV11-1 combines with J gene TRBJ2-5; 10 bases match TRBD2. Germline assignment: CDR1 SGHAT and CDR2 FQDESV (reference sequence). The CDR3 is made up of 15 amino acids. J was trimmed by 7 bases and V by 1 base; bases with no gene match: 6. Here the CDR3 reads CASSLVPSGGGTQYF. The CDR3 DNA sequence: TGTGCCAGCAGCTTAGTGCCTAGCGGGGGAGGGACCCAGTACTTC.

V usage is TRBV28 and J usage is TRBJ2-7; 12 bases agree with TRBD1. From germline, CDR1 is MDHEN and CDR2 SYDVKM. The CDR3 loop spans 18 amino acids. V lost 0 bases, J lost 5 bases, and 11 bases stayed unmatched. For the CDR3, the DNA is TGTGCCAGCAGTTTATGGGGCCCCGGGACAGGGGGCGGCCACGAGCAGTACTTC. As protein: CASSLWGPGTGGGHEQYF.

This clone came up a few times. This chain links TRBV2 with TRBJ2-3, with 9 positions matching TRBD2. Germline assignment: CDR1 SNHLY and CDR2 FYNNEI. With V trimmed by 2 bases and J by 4 bases, 10 bases remained unmatched. The CDR3 length is 17 residues. The chain's CDR3 is CASSELGSGGLSDTQYF. The CDR3 DNA reads TGTGCCAGCAGTGAATTAGGTAGCGGGGGCCTCTCAGATACGCAGTATTTT.

This chain joins TRBV6-6 and TRBJ2-1, with 7 bases fitting TRBD2. The germline CDR1 and CDR2 sequences are MNHNY and SVGAGI (reference sequence). The CDR3 extends over 13 amino acids. The junction had 6 bases not matched to a gene; V was cut back by 2 bases and J by 11 bases. The CDR3: CASSYDGGVKQFF. The DNA of the CDR3 is TGTGCCAGCAGTTACGATGGGGGGGTCAAGCAGTTCTTC.

The chain links TRBV6-5 to TRBJ2-1; a possible D gene is TRBD2 (6 bases). The CDR3 length is 12 residues. Germline V gene lookup returns CDR1 MNHEY and CDR2 SVGAGI. V lost 4 bases to trimming and J lost 12 bases, with 13 bases between them. The CDR3 DNA follows: TGTGCCAGCAGTTCCATACTAGCAGGGCAGTTCTTC. Translated, it gives CASSSILAGQFF.

The gene calls are TRBV6-1 and TRBJ2-3, with TRBD2 matching over 9 bases. Germline V gives CDR1 MNHNS, CDR2 SASEGT. This CDR3 comprises 15 residues. Trimming at V came to 6 bases and at J to 0 bases, leaving 4 bases not matched to a gene. CDR3 in amino acids: CASRRAGGSTDTQYF. The CDR3, as DNA: TGTGCCAGCAGGAGGGCGGGGGGGAGCACAGATACGCAGTATTTT.

The chain employs TRBV19 and TRBJ1-1; D is unresolved. In germline, CDR1 is LNHDA, CDR2 SQIVND (reference sequence). V lost 1 base, J lost 2 bases, and 8 bases lay in between. CDR3 length equals 14 residues. DNA for the CDR3: TGTGCCAGTAGTATAGTAGATCCTAACACTGAAGCTTTCTTT. It translates to CASSIVDPNTEAFF.

The V gene is TRBV7-9, the J gene TRBJ2-7, with a possible D match to TRBD1 (5 bases). CDR1 is SEHNR and CDR2 is FQNEAQ in the germline V gene (reference sequence). CDR3 length: 14 amino acids. V lost 5 bases to trimming and J lost 3 bases, with 14 bases between them. CDR3 region: CASSPVAGNYEQYF. The CDR3 DNA is TGTGCCAGCAGCCCAGTGGCAGGGAACTACGAGCAGTACTTC.

The chain is built from TRBV30 and TRBJ2-7; TRBD2 is a possible D gene (6 bases). V lost 1 base to trimming and J lost 9 bases, with 25 bases between them. Looked up from germline, CDR1 is GTSNPN and CDR2 is SVGIG (reference sequence). The CDR3 sequence is 16 residues long. The CDR3 coding sequence is TGTGCCTGGAGTGGAGGTCTCCGGGGAACCTTGGGGGGGCAGTACTTC. Its protein is CAWSGGLRGTLGGQYF.

This chain links TRBV11-2 with TRBJ1-2; D may be TRBD1 (6 bases). The CDR3 runs to 14 residues. Germline V gene sequence: CDR1 SGHAT, CDR2 FQNNGV. Trimming took off 4 bases at V and 4 bases at J, with 13 bases between the two ends. The DNA for the CDR3 is TGTGCCAGCAGCTATACCGGACAGTCCTATGGCTACACCTTC. It yields the protein CASSYTGQSYGYTF.

In the case of this clone: Germline and junction disagree at one end, which may indicate a read error. The chain is built from TRBV30 and TRBJ2-7; 7 bases align to TRBD2. CDR1 and CDR2 from the germline V gene are GTSNPN and SVGIG (reference sequence). The CDR3 has 13 residues. CDR3 region: CAWSEAWGGVPDF. For the CDR3, the DNA is TGTGCCTGGAGCGAAGCCTGGGGGGGGGTGCCGGACTTC.

The chain combines TRBV5-1 with TRBJ2-7; a weak D match, TRBD2 (6 bases). CDR1 is SGHRS, CDR2 YFSETQ, per germline. With 7 bases removed from V and 2 bases from J, the gap between germline ends came to 10 bases. The CDR3 has 12 residues. The DNA for the CDR3 is TGCGCCAGCGGGTCGGGGGCCTACGAGCAGTACTTC. It is translated as CASGSGAYEQYF.

The chain joins TRBV7-8 to TRBJ2-5; TRBD1 matches 8 bases. The better agreement between TRBJ2-7 and the DNA end casts doubt on the J call. The CDR3 is 16 amino acids. Germline lookup yields CDR1 SGHVS and CDR2 FQNEAQ. CDR3 protein: CASSLVIVDRAYEQYF. CDR3 in DNA: TGTGCCAGCAGCTTAGTGATCGTGGACAGGGCCTACGAGCAGTACTTC.

This clone has more than one count but fewer than ten. V usage is TRBV2 and J usage is TRBJ1-2, with D perhaps TRBD1 (5 bases). CDR3 length equals 16 residues. V lost 7 bases to trimming and J lost 0 bases, with 18 bases between them. Germline V CDR1 and CDR2: SNHLY, FYNNEI. The CDR3 region has the DNA TGTGCCAGCACTAGAACAGGTGCTTCAGCTAACTATGGCTACACCTTC. It translates to CASTRTGASANYGYTF.

This clone appeared once. The gene calls are TRBV6-5 and TRBJ1-2, with D possibly TRBD1 on 6 matching bases. The CDR3 runs 14 residues. V shed 2 bases and J shed 7 bases, with 14 bases lying between them. Per germline, CDR1 MNHEY and CDR2 SVGAGI. CDR3 residues: CASSYRGGERGYTF. The CDR3 nucleotides read TGTGCCAGCAGTTACAGAGGGGGTGAGCGTGGCTACACCTTC.

The gene calls are TRBV6-5 and TRBJ2-2, with 10 bases aligning to TRBD1. V lost 7 bases, J lost 6 bases, and 5 bases stayed unmatched. The CDR3 loop spans 14 amino acids. In germline, CDR1 is MNHEY, CDR2 SVGAGI. CDR3 sequence: CASTDRGLAGELFF. For the CDR3, the DNA is TGTGCCAGCACCGACAGGGGGCTGGCCGGGGAGCTGTTTTTT.

The rearrangement joins TRBV7-9 to TRBJ2-5; no definite D call. Germline CDR1 reads SEHNR; CDR2 reads FQNEAQ (reference sequence). This CDR3 comprises 15 residues. V lost 5 bases and J 2 bases, leaving 15 bases between the germline ends. CDR3 region: CASSPPHSVQETQYF. DNA of the CDR3: TGTGCCAGCAGCCCCCCGCACTCCGTTCAAGAGACCCAGTACTTC.

The J gene is TRBJ2-7, the V gene TRBV28; tentative D call: TRBD1 (5 bases). The CDR3 totals 13 residues. The germline V gene has CDR1 MDHEN and CDR2 SYDVKM. V lost 5 bases and J 2 bases, leaving 10 bases between the germline ends. The CDR3 spells CASSAWGAYEQYF. The CDR3 coding sequence is TGTGCCAGCAGTGCCTGGGGCGCCTACGAGCAGTACTTC.

CDR3 bases: TGTGCCAGCAGTGGTCGGACAGGGGGCTCCTACGAGCAGTACTTC. Its protein is CASSGRTGGSYEQYF. This sequence joins TRBV6-1 and TRBJ2-7; 10 bases are shared with TRBD1. V dropped 4 bases and J dropped 0; count of bases not matched to a gene: 3. CDR1 is MNHNS and CDR2 is SASEGT in the germline V gene. CDR3 length: 15 residues.

The table lists this clone with a few counts. V is TRBV6-6 and J is TRBJ2-5; 7 nucleotides agree with TRBD1. This CDR3 comprises 12 residues. Looked up from germline, CDR1 is MNHNY and CDR2 is SVGAGI (reference sequence). After removal of 7 bases from V and 5 bases from J, the junction contained 4 bases not matched to a gene. DNA of the CDR3: TGTGCCAGCAACAGGGGTGGGGAGACCCAGTACTTC. Its translation: CASNRGGETQYF.

The gene calls are TRBV2 and TRBJ2-3, with D perhaps matching TRBD2 (6 bases). Per the germline V gene, CDR1 is SNHLY and CDR2 is FYNNEI. V was cut by 7 bases and J by 0 bases, with 11 bases left in between. There are 14 residues in the CDR3. CDR3 DNA sequence: TGTGCCAGCATCGATGGGACTAGCACAGATACGCAGTATTTT. Its translation: CASIDGTSTDTQYF.

On this clone itself: This is likely an artifact of a read error, given a far larger clone one base away. The genes are TRBV7-9 and TRBJ2-5, with D unresolved. Deletions cut 4 bases from V and 4 bases from J, with 4 bases between. This CDR3 region has 11 residues. Per the germline V gene, CDR1 is SEHNR and CDR2 is FQNEAQ (reference sequence). As DNA, the CDR3 is TGTGCCAGCAGCTACTCAGAGACCCAGTACTTC. It yields the protein CASSYSETQYF.

The chain links TRBV7-2 to TRBJ1-5, with 9 nucleotides matching TRBD1. This CDR3 spans 16 amino acids. J gave up 11 bases and V 2 bases, and 13 bases lay outside the gene matches. The germline V gene has CDR1 SGHTA and CDR2 FQGNSA. The DNA for the CDR3 is TGTGCCAGCAGCTTACGACCCGACAGGGGGGAGGGGGCCCAGCATTTT. It yields the protein CASSLRPDRGEGAQHF.

This chain joins TRBV7-2 and TRBJ2-2; no clear D. This CDR3 spans 14 amino acids. Germline values: CDR1 SGHTA, CDR2 FQGNSA. The V end lost 3 bases, the J end lost 1 base, and 6 bases lay between the germline ends. The CDR3 loop reads CASSFNRNTGELFF. The CDR3 region has the DNA TGTGCCAGCAGCTTCAACAGGAACACCGGGGAGCTGTTTTTT.